This T cell receptor beta chain was profiled in a study of blood T cell repertoires in COVID-19. Overall study: Samples of COVID-19 (acute and convalescent) were obtained from the United States, Italy and Spain.

Cohort assignment relied on participant-reported clinical history. The recovered donors of Cohort 3 showed two negative PCRs, clearance, or symptom resolution. CDR1 and CDR2 (germline): MNHNY, SVGAGI (reference sequence). Trimming at V came to 2 bases and at J to 3 bases, leaving 7 bases not matched to a gene. The CDR3 runs 16 residues. Original analysis: For nucleated cells, counts were estimated from reference gene primer amplification. Here immunoSEQ multiplex PCR was the method, and the copy in TCRdb shows in-frame clones only, minus some. V, J and clone size are taken as reported in that table, and D and trimming were inferred from the DNA itself. The sample lists approximately 150,000 clones, 85% seen once, with around 6.2% in the top ten.

The sequencing input was PBMCs or T cells enriched from blood (not recorded which). The chain joins TRBV6-6 to TRBJ2-3; 8 nucleotides align to TRBD2. The receptor was isolated from a woman aged 40-49 years who had recovered from COVID-19. CDR3 DNA sequence: TGTGCCAGCAGTTACGGGGTAGCGGGAATAACAGATACGCAGTATTTT. This encodes CASSYGVAGITDTQYF.